The sequence of this T cell receptor (beta chain) was determined in a study of radiotherapy plus CTLA-4 blockade in lung cancer. At the level of the study: Disease control was achieved by around 33% of patients, and objective responses by 15% to 20%.

Focal radiation plus CTLA-4 blockade with ipilimumab was given to patients with chemo-refractory metastatic non-small-cell lung cancer. Here immunoSEQ multiplex PCR was the method, and the copy in TCRdb shows in-frame clones only, minus some. The sample records over 80,000 clones, roughly 80% being singletons. The CDR3 covers 15 residues. The trim removed 1 base at V and 2 bases at J, leaving 2 bases unmatched. The germline V gene has CDR1 SEHNR and CDR2 FQNEAQ (reference sequence). In the case of this clone: Its antigen is currently unknown.

Notes on the study in general: Subsequent to radiotherapy plus ipilimumab, tumor-derived TCR clones underwent expansion in blood.

Material: peripheral blood, obtained from a patient treated with radiotherapy plus ipilimumab. This clonotype was obtained from a human donor with non-small cell lung cancer who had stable disease on radiotherapy plus ipilimumab. The V call is TRBV7-9, the J call TRBJ2-7, with TRBD1 identical over 10 bases. CDR3 sequence (DNA): TGTGCCAGCAGCTTAGAGGGACAGGGGCCCTACGAGCAGTACTTC. This encodes CASSLEGQGPYEQYF. The full variable domain, in which reference TRBV7-9 and TRBJ2-7 provide the parts outside the CDR3, is DTGVSQNPRHKITKRGQNVTFRCDPISEHNRLYWYRQTLGQGPEFLTYFQNEAQLEKSRLLSDRFSAERPKGSFSTLEIQRTEQGDSAMYLCASSLEGQGPYEQYFGPGTRLTVT.